These 19 T cell receptor beta chains were all obtained from the same sample, sequenced in a study of OX40 agonist ivuxolimab in advanced cancers. TCRdb's copy holds only in-frame clones and misses some; the assay was immunoSEQ multiplex PCR. The table lists about 73,000 clones, about 86% of them singletons. The sample here was CD4+ or CD8+ T cells sorted from blood, taken in a trial of the OX40 agonist ivuxolimab. The receptors stem from an adult with an advanced solid tumor such as melanoma, head and neck, liver or kidney cancer.

This clone showed up just once. This chain uses TRBV9 with TRBJ2-1; 8 nucleotides align to TRBD1. This CDR3 has 15 residues. J was trimmed by 4 bases and V by 3 bases; bases with no gene match: 6. In germline, CDR1 is SGDLS, CDR2 YYNGEE. CDR3 residues: CASSEGQGPYNEQFF. The CDR3 nucleotides read TGTGCCAGCAGCGAAGGACAGGGACCATACAATGAGCAGTTCTTC.

J is TRBJ2-7 and V is TRBV4-1; D remains ambiguous. The CDR3 loop spans 12 amino acids. The V gene lost 4 bases and the J gene lost 0 bases, with 4 bases spanning the gap. Germline CDR1 is MGHRA and CDR2 is YSYEKL. The DNA of the CDR3 is TGCGCCAGCAGCCCGAGCTCCTACGAGCAGTACTTC. Translating it yields CASSPSSYEQYF.

The chain joins TRBV5-1 to TRBJ2-7; 7 bases agree with TRBD1. Germline V gene data show CDR1 as SGHRS and CDR2 as YFSETQ. The junction had 2 bases not matched to a gene; V was cut back by 2 bases and J by 3 bases. The CDR3 contains 13 residues. In DNA, the CDR3 is TGCGCCAGCAGCTTAGACAGGGACTACGAGCAGTACTTC. This encodes CASSLDRDYEQYF.

The chain uses TRBV19 and TRBJ1-6, with D maybe TRBD1 (6 bases). This CDR3 contains 12 residues. CDR1 is LNHDA, CDR2 SQIVND, per germline (reference sequence). With 8 bases removed from V and 10 bases from J, the gap between germline ends came to 12 bases. The CDR3: CASHGQGSPLHF. Here the CDR3 DNA reads TGTGCCAGTCATGGTCAGGGGTCACCCCTCCACTTT. Complete variable domain (other parts from reference TRBV19 and TRBJ1-6): DGGITQSPKYLFRKEGQNVTLSCEQNLNHDAMYWYRQDPGQGLRLIYYSQIVNDFQKGDIAEGYSVSREKKESFPLTVTSAQKNPTAFYLCASHGQGSPLHFGNGTRLTVT.

The CDR3 sequence: CASSRTDVGYTF. In nucleotides, the CDR3 is TGTGCCAGCAGCCGGACAGATGTTGGCTACACCTTC. The chain uses TRBV5-5 and TRBJ1-2; a possible D gene is TRBD1 (6 bases). The CDR3 length is 12 residues. From germline, CDR1 is SGHKS and CDR2 YYEKEE (reference sequence). V was pared by 4 bases and J by 7 bases, with 11 bases between.

The chain joins TRBV19 to TRBJ2-2, with TRBD1 matching over 10 bases. There are 16 residues in the CDR3. J gave up 2 bases and V 7 bases, and 7 bases lay outside the gene matches. Germline V gives CDR1 LNHDA, CDR2 SQIVND (reference sequence). The CDR3 sequence is CASKGQGTPNTGELFF. The CDR3 DNA reads TGTGCCAGTAAGGGACAGGGGACCCCAAACACCGGGGAGCTGTTTTTT.

The CDR3 DNA reads TGTGCCAGCAGCTTGGGAGGGTTTAGCTCTGGAAACACCATATATTTT. This sequence encodes CASSLGGFSSGNTIYF. The chain combines TRBV5-8 with TRBJ1-3; D gene ambiguous. This CDR3 spans 16 amino acids. CDR1 SGHTS and CDR2 YDEGEE come from the germline V gene. Trimming cost V 0 bases and J 0 bases, with 10 bases left between them.

V gene TRBV7-3 combines with J gene TRBJ2-7; D not resolved. The CDR3 is 13 amino acids. The germline gives CDR1 SGHTA, CDR2 FQGTGA. Trimming removed 1 base from V and 5 bases from J, with 9 bases in between. The CDR3 protein is CASSLRQDHEQYF. The CDR3 DNA reads TGTGCCAGCAGCTTAAGGCAGGACCACGAGCAGTACTTC.

This clone has just one count. V and J are TRBV5-4 and TRBJ2-3, with 11 bases aligning to TRBD2. Germline trimming cut 4 bases from V and 4 bases from J; bases unmatched to any gene: 11. CDR1 SGHNT and CDR2 YYREEE come from the germline V gene (reference sequence). The CDR3 length is 17 residues. In DNA, the CDR3 is TGTGCCAGCAGCCTGCCCTTTAGCGGGGGGGCCCCAGATACGCAGTATTTT. Translated, it gives CASSLPFSGGAPDTQYF.

The chain couples TRBV19 to TRBJ2-7, with D hard to call. V lost 4 bases and J lost 0, with 19 bases in between. CDR3 size: 17 residues. Germline loops: CDR1 LNHDA, CDR2 SQIVND (reference sequence). Here the CDR3 reads CASSSRASTESSYEQYF. DNA for the CDR3: TGTGCCAGTAGTAGTAGGGCCTCGACCGAATCCTCCTACGAGCAGTACTTC.

The chain links TRBV19 to TRBJ2-7; D may be TRBD1 or TRBD2 (5 bases each). The CDR3 runs 15 residues. Trimming took off 4 bases at V and 0 bases at J, with 13 bases between the two ends. The germline V gene has CDR1 LNHDA and CDR2 SQIVND (reference sequence). The CDR3 protein is CASSTTWGSSYEQYF. Written as DNA, the CDR3 is TGTGCCAGTAGTACGACGTGGGGGAGCTCCTACGAGCAGTACTTC.

The chain links TRBV6-6 to TRBJ1-2, with D perhaps matching TRBD1 (5 bases). Germline lookup yields CDR1 MNHNY and CDR2 SVGAGI (reference sequence). The CDR3 consists of 13 residues. The V and J ends lost 5 bases and 3 bases respectively, with 10 bases between them. The DNA for the CDR3 is TGTGCCAGCAGTCGTTTGGGGGACTATGGCTACACCTTC. Protein product: CASSRLGDYGYTF.

In its sample, this clone was seen a few times. At the DNA level, this CDR3 is encoded by other sequences in the same sample as well. J is TRBJ1-1 and V is TRBV7-2, with D perhaps TRBD1 (5 bases). The CDR3 sequence is 14 residues long. Trimming removed 3 bases from V and 2 bases from J, with 10 bases in between. Germline V CDR1 and CDR2: SGHTA, FQGNSA. The CDR3 is CASSLVRGNTEAFF. The DNA of the CDR3 is TGTGCCAGCAGCTTGGTGAGGGGCAACACTGAAGCTTTCTTT.

This rearrangement joins TRBV6-5 to TRBJ1-1; tentatively, D is TRBD1 (6 bases). In germline, CDR1 is MNHEY, CDR2 SVGAGI. This CDR3 has 13 amino acids. V shed 7 bases and J shed 4 bases, with 13 bases lying between them. CDR3 protein: CASKRKGGTEAFF. The DNA of the CDR3 is TGTGCCAGCAAAAGGAAGGGGGGCACTGAAGCTTTCTTT.

V is TRBV19 and J is TRBJ1-2; TRBD1 aligns across 7 bases. Trimming removed 5 bases from V and 3 bases from J; junction bases left unmatched: 12. Germline lookup yields CDR1 LNHDA and CDR2 SQIVND (reference sequence). CDR3 size: 16 residues. The CDR3 DNA sequence: TGTGCCAGTAGTCTATCAGGGGGAGAGGTGCACTATGGCTACACCTTC. Protein sequence: CASSLSGGEVHYGYTF.

This rearrangement joins TRBV30 to TRBJ1-4, with D perhaps TRBD1 (5 bases). Germline CDR1 GTSNPN, CDR2 SVGIG (reference sequence). The CDR3 covers 11 residues. V lost 7 bases to trimming and J lost 11 bases, with 14 bases between them. The CDR3: CALGEEVKLFF. Written as DNA, the CDR3 is TGTGCCTTGGGGGAGGAGGTGAAACTGTTTTTT.

This rearrangement joins TRBV11-1 to TRBJ2-1, with 8 positions matching TRBD2. This CDR3 region has 15 residues. Trimming at V came to 5 bases and at J to 9 bases, leaving 12 bases not matched to a gene. Germline V gene lookup returns CDR1 SGHAT and CDR2 FQDESV (reference sequence). The CDR3 sequence: CASSPFSGVVSEQFF. The CDR3 nucleotides are TGTGCCAGCAGCCCCTTTAGCGGGGTAGTTTCTGAGCAGTTCTTC.

This clone was found once. This chain uses TRBV2 with TRBJ1-6, with D possibly matching TRBD1 (5 bases). CDR1 and CDR2 from the germline V gene are SNHLY and FYNNEI. Trimming left V 7 bases short and J 7 bases short, with 8 bases between. This CDR3 region has 12 residues. The CDR3 loop is CASNWGNSPLHF. CDR3 DNA sequence: TGTGCCAGCAATTGGGGGAATTCACCCCTCCACTTT.

This clone was seen only a few times. The junction departs from germline at one end; a sequencing error may be responsible. The chain is built from TRBV5-8 and TRBJ2-3; D gene ambiguous. Germline CDR1 is SGHTS and CDR2 is YDEGEE. The CDR3 loop spans 13 amino acids. The chain's CDR3 is CASSASSTDTQYF. The CDR3 region has the DNA TGTGCCAGCAGCGCAAGTAGCACGGATACGCAGTATTTT.